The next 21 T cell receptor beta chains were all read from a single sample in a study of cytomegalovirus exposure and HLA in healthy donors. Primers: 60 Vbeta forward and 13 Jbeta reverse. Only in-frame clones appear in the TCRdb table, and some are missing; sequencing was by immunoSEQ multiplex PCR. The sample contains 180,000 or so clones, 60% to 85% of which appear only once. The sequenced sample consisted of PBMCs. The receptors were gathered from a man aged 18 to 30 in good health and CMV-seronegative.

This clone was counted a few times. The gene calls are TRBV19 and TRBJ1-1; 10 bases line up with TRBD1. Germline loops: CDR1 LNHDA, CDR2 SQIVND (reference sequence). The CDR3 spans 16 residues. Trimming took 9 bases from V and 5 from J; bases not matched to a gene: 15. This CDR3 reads CARGHSGQGRITEAFF. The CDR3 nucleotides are TGTGCCAGGGGCCACTCGGGACAGGGGAGGATTACTGAAGCTTTCTTT.

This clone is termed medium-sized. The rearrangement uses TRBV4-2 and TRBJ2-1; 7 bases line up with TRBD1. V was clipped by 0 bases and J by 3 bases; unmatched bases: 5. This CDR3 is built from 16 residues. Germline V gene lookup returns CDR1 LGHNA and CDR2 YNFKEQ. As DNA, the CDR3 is TGTGCCAGCAGCCAAGATTCGTCAGGGGGCTACAATGAGCAGTTCTTC. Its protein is CASSQDSSGGYNEQFF.

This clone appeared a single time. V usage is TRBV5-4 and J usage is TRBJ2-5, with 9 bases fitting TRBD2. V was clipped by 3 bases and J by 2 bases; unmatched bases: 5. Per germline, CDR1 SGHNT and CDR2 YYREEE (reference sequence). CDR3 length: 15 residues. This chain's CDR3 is CASSWGLARQETQYF. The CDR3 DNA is TGTGCCAGCAGCTGGGGACTAGCACGGCAAGAGACCCAGTACTTC.

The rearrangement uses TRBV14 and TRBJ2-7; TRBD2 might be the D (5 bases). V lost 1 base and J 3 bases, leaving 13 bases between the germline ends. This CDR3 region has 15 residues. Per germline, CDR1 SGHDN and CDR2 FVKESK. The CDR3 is CASSQGLALIYEQYF. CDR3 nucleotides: TGTGCCAGCAGCCAAGGCCTAGCCCTAATCTACGAGCAGTACTTC.

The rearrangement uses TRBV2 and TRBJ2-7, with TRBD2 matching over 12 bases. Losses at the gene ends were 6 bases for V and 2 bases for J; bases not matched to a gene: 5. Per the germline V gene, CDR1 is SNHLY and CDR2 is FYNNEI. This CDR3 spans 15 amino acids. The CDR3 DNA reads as TGTGCCAGCAGCGAAACTAGCGGGGGGCCCTACGAGCAGTACTTC. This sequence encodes CASSETSGGPYEQYF.

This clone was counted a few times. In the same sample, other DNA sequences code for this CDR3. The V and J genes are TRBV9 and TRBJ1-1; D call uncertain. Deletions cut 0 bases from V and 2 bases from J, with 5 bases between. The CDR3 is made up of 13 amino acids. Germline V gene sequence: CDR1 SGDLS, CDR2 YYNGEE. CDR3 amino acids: CASSVVSNTEAFF. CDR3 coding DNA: TGTGCCAGCAGCGTAGTCTCTAACACTGAAGCTTTCTTT.

The CDR3 sequence is CASSPGGPNIQYF. The CDR3 DNA sequence: TGTGCCAGCAGCCCGGGGGGGCCTAACATTCAGTACTTC. The chain has TRBV5-4 and TRBJ2-4; 8 bases agree with TRBD2. V was pared by 4 bases and J by 7 bases, with 4 bases of the junction left unmatched. There are 13 residues in the CDR3. Per the germline V gene, CDR1 is SGHNT and CDR2 is YYREEE (reference sequence).

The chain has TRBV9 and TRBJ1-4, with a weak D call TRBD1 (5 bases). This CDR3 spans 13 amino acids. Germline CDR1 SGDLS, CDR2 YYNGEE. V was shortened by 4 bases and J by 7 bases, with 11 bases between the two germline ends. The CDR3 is CASSPWGSEKLFF. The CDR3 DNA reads TGTGCCAGCAGCCCATGGGGCAGTGAAAAACTGTTTTTT.

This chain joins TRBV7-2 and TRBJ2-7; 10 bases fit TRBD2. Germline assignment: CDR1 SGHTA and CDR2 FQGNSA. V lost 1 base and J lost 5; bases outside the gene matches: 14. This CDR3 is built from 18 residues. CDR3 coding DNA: TGTGCCAGCAGCTTAGGAGTAATGGCGTGGACTAGCGGTAACGAGCAGTACTTC. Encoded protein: CASSLGVMAWTSGNEQYF.

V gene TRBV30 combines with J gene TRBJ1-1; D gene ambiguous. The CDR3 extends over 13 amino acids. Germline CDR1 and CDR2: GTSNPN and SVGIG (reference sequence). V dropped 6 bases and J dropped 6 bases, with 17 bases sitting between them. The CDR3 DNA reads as TGTGCCTGTTACCGGGATTTTATCGCTGAAGCTTTCTTT. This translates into CACYRDFIAEAFF. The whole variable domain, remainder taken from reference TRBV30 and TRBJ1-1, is SQTIHQWPATLVQPVGSPLSLECTVEGTSNPNLYWYRQAAGRGLQLLFYSVGIGQISSEVPQNLSASRPQDRQFILSSKKLLLSDSGFYLCACYRDFIAEAFFGQGTRLTVV.

For the CDR3, the DNA is TGTGCCAGCAGCCCGGACAGGGTGAACTATGGCTACACCTTC. The encoded protein is CASSPDRVNYGYTF. The chain has TRBV7-9 and TRBJ1-2, with 8 bases that match TRBD1. Trimming at V came to 5 bases and at J to 2 bases, leaving 4 bases not matched to a gene. This CDR3 is built from 14 residues. CDR1 SEHNR and CDR2 FQNEAQ come from the germline V gene (reference sequence). Full variable domain (remainder filled in from reference TRBV7-9 and TRBJ1-2): DTGVSQNPRHKITKRGQNVTFRCDPISEHNRLYWYRQTLGQGPEFLTYFQNEAQLEKSRLLSDRFSAERPKGSFSTLEIQRTEQGDSAMYLCASSPDRVNYGYTFGSGTRLTVV.

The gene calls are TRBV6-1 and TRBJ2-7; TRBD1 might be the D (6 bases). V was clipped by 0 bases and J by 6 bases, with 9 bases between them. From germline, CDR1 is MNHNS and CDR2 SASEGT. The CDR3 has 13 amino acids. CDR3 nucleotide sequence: TGTGCCAGCAGTGAAGCGCGCAGGGGCGAGCAGTACTTC. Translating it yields CASSEARRGEQYF.

DNA for the CDR3: TGTGCCAGCAGTTTCGTCGGCTCCTACGAGCAGTACTTC. Its protein is CASSFVGSYEQYF. The chain carries TRBV27 and TRBJ2-7, with D uncertain. CDR1 and CDR2 from the germline V gene are MNHEY and SMNVEV (reference sequence). The CDR3 spans 13 residues. With 3 bases removed from V and 0 bases from J, the gap between germline ends came to 6 bases.

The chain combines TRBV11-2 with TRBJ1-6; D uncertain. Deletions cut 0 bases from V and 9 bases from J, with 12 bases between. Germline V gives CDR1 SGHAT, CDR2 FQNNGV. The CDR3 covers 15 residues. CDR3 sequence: CASSLDAGFGSPLHF. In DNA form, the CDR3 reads TGTGCCAGCAGCTTAGATGCCGGGTTCGGTTCACCCCTCCACTTT.

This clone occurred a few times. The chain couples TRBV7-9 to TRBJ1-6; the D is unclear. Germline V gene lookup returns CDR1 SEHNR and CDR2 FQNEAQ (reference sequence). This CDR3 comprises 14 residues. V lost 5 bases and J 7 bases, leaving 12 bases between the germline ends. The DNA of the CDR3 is TGTGCCAGCAGCCCCCATGGGAGCAATTCACCCCTCCACTTT. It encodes CASSPHGSNSPLHF. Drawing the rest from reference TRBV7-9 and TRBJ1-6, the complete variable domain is DTGVSQNPRHKITKRGQNVTFRCDPISEHNRLYWYRQTLGQGPEFLTYFQNEAQLEKSRLLSDRFSAERPKGSFSTLEIQRTEQGDSAMYLCASSPHGSNSPLHFGNGTRLTVT.

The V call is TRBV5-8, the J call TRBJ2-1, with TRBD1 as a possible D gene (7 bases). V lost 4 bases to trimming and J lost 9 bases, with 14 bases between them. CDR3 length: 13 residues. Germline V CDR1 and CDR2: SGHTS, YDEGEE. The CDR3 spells CASSPRGVLEQFF. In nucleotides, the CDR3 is TGTGCCAGCAGCCCCAGGGGGGTGCTTGAGCAGTTCTTC. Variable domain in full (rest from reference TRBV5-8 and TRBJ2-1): EAGVTQSPTHLIKTRGQQATLRCSPISGHTSVYWYQQALGLGLQFLLWYDEGEERNRGNFPPRFSGRQFPNYSSELNVNALELEDSALYLCASSPRGVLEQFFGPGTRLTVL.

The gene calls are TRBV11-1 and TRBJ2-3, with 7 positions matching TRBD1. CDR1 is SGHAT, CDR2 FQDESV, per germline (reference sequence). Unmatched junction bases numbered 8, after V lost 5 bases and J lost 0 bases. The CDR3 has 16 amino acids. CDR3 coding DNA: TGTGCCAGCAGCCCCGCCCAGGGGGTAAGCACAGATACGCAGTATTTT. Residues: CASSPAQGVSTDTQYF.

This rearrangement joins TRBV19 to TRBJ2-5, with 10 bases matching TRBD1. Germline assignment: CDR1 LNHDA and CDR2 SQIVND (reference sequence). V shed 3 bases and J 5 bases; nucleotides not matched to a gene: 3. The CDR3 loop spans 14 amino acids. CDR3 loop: CASSMGQGWETQYF. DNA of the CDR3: TGTGCCAGTAGTATGGGACAGGGGTGGGAGACCCAGTACTTC. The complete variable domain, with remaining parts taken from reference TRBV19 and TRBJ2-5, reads DGGITQSPKYLFRKEGQNVTLSCEQNLNHDAMYWYRQDPGQGLRLIYYSQIVNDFQKGDIAEGYSVSREKKESFPLTVTSAQKNPTAFYLCASSMGQGWETQYFGPGTRLLVL.

This CDR3 is CASSRRGQGAWETQYF. CDR3 coding DNA: TGTGCCAGCAGCCGACGCGGACAGGGGGCTTGGGAGACCCAGTACTTC. The chain links TRBV7-9 to TRBJ2-5; the match to TRBD1 covers 11 bases. Trimming removed 5 bases from V and 5 bases from J; junction bases left unmatched: 10. Per germline, CDR1 SEHNR and CDR2 FQNEAQ (reference sequence). This CDR3 contains 16 residues.

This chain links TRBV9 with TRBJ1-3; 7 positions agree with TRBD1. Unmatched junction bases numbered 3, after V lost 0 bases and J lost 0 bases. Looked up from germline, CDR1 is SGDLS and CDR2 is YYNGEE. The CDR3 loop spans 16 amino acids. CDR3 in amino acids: CASSVGQGASGNTIYF. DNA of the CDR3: TGTGCCAGCAGCGTAGGACAGGGCGCCTCTGGAAACACCATATATTTT.

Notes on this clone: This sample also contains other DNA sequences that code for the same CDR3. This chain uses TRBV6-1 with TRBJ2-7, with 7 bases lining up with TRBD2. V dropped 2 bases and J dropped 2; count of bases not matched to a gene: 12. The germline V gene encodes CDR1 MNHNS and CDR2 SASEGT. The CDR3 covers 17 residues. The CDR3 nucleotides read TGTGCCAGCAGTGAACAGGCGCTAGCAGGGACTACCTACGAGCAGTACTTC. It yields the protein CASSEQALAGTTYEQYF.